These 18 T cell receptor beta chains were all obtained from the same sample, sequenced in a study of human T cells and chemical hapten exposure. Time point in this sample: patch test 3, about 24 weeks after DPC sensitization. Indicated treatment: therapeutic diphenylcyclopropenone sensitization with weekly scalp DPC. TCRdb reprocessed the RACE reads via MiXCR and lists one record per CDR3 protein. The sample has 100,000 to 120,000 distinct CDR3 sequences, around 35% seen once. This specimen was whole blood, taken in connection with sensitization to the hapten diphenylcyclopropenone (DPC). These receptors were obtained from a man in his forties or fifties with alopecia areata. Some clones in this sample may be carry-over from other donors' samples.

The chain carries TRBV14 and TRBJ2-7, with D possibly being TRBD1 or TRBD2 (5 bases each). Per germline, CDR1 SGHDN and CDR2 FVKESK. Trimming cost V 1 base and J 0 bases, with 16 bases left between them. This CDR3 has 17 amino acids. The CDR3 here is CASSQGPGTRSSYEQYF. As DNA, the CDR3 is TGTGCCAGCAGCCAAGGGCCCGGGACGAGGAGCTCCTACGAGCAGTACTTC.

There are a few counts of this clonotype. The chain carries TRBV6-1 and TRBJ2-5; the match to TRBD2 covers 10 bases. The CDR3 length is 17 residues. Losses at the gene ends were 8 bases for V and 5 bases for J; bases not matched to a gene: 17. Germline CDR1 reads MNHNS; CDR2 reads SASEGT. CDR3 residues: CASLKGSTSGIRETQYF. In DNA form, the CDR3 reads TGTGCCAGCCTTAAGGGGAGCACTAGCGGGATCAGGGAGACCCAGTACTTC.

The gene calls are TRBV9 and TRBJ1-5; a weak D match, TRBD1 (5 bases). This CDR3 is 16 amino acids long. The V gene's germline CDR1 is SGDLS and CDR2 YYNGEE. Trimming took 0 bases from V and 7 from J, leaving 17 bases between them. The CDR3 region is CASSVAGGMIRQPQHF. The DNA of the CDR3 is TGTGCCAGCAGCGTAGCGGGGGGGATGATTAGGCAGCCCCAGCATTTT. The full variable domain, in which reference TRBV9 and TRBJ1-5 provide the parts outside the CDR3, is DSGVTQTPKHLITATGQRVTLRCSPRSGDLSVYWYQQSLDQGLQFLIQYYNGEERAKGNILERFSAQQFPDLHSELNLSSLELGDSALYFCASSVAGGMIRQPQHFGDGTRLSIL.

The CDR3 region has the DNA TGTGCCAGCAGCTCCCGGGACAGGGCGAACACTGAAGCTTTCTTT. Translation: CASSSRDRANTEAFF. The chain links TRBV7-8 to TRBJ1-1; TRBD1 aligns across 9 bases. Per the germline V gene, CDR1 is SGHVS and CDR2 is FQNEAQ. The V segment lost 4 bases and the J segment 1 base; nucleotides outside the gene matches: 4. The CDR3 consists of 15 residues.

This clonotype was seen a handful of times. The chain carries TRBV6-5 and TRBJ2-2, with 7 bases lining up with TRBD1. This CDR3 has 14 amino acids. The junction had 7 bases not matched to a gene; V was cut back by 5 bases and J by 7 bases. CDR1 and CDR2 from the germline V gene are MNHEY and SVGAGI. The CDR3 is CASSPTGAGGELFF. The CDR3 DNA reads as TGTGCCAGCAGTCCAACAGGGGCCGGCGGGGAGCTGTTTTTT.

The chain joins TRBV10-3 to TRBJ2-5, with TRBD2 matching 8 bases. The CDR3 contains 14 residues. Germline CDR1 reads ENHRY; CDR2 reads SYGVKD. V was clipped by 3 bases and J by 5 bases; unmatched bases: 5. Here the CDR3 DNA reads TGTGCCATCAGTGATCAGCGGGAGATGGAGACCCAGTACTTC. Protein product: CAISDQREMETQYF.

This clonotype was picked up a small number of times. The chain links TRBV29-1 to TRBJ1-1; D perhaps matches TRBD1 (5 bases). Germline V CDR1 and CDR2: SQVTM, ANQGSEA. Trimming removed 0 bases at V and 7 bases at J, with 9 bases between. The CDR3 extends over 12 amino acids. In DNA form, the CDR3 reads TGCAGCGTTGAAGAGGGGAGGGGTGAAGCTTTCTTT. It translates to CSVEEGRGEAFF. The variable domain in full, with the rest retrieved from reference TRBV29-1 and TRBJ1-1, is SAVISQKPSRDICQRGTSLTIQCQVDSQVTMMFWYRQQPGQSLTLIATANQGSEATYESGFVIDKFPISRPNLTFSTLTVSNMSPEDSSIYLCSVEEGRGEAFFGQGTRLTVV.

This clonotype was picked up a small number of times. J is TRBJ2-1 and V is TRBV7-2; no clear D gene. The CDR3 runs 13 residues. The germline V and J ends were trimmed by 6 bases and 7 bases, with 13 bases remaining between them. Germline CDR1 SGHTA, CDR2 FQGNSA. The CDR3 protein is CASRSSLPNEQFF. CDR3 DNA: TGTGCCAGCAGGTCAAGTCTGCCAAATGAGCAGTTCTTC.

The chain joins TRBV20-1 to TRBJ2-7; 9 bases align to TRBD2. The CDR3 contains 14 residues. Trimming took 6 bases from V and 5 from J; bases not matched to a gene: 11. Germline V CDR1 and CDR2: DFQATT, SNEGSKA (reference sequence). CDR3 sequence (DNA): TGCAGTGCCGTCCCGGGAGCGGGAGGCAACGAGCAGTACTTC. This translates into CSAVPGAGGNEQYF.

The chain carries TRBV29-1 and TRBJ1-4; D unclear. This CDR3 contains 14 residues. Germline V gene data show CDR1 as SQVTM and CDR2 as ANQGSEA. Deletions cut 4 bases from V and 0 bases from J, with 9 bases between. CDR3: CSVASYTTNEKLFF. The CDR3 DNA is TGCAGCGTTGCAAGTTACACAACTAATGAAAAACTGTTTTTT.

This clonotype was seen a handful of times. This chain links TRBV6-2 or TRBV6-3 with TRBJ2-1, with D unresolved. The germline V and J ends were trimmed by 0 bases and 7 bases, with 7 bases remaining between them. CDR1 MNHEY and CDR2 SVGEGT come from the germline V gene. The CDR3 extends over 13 amino acids. The CDR3 loop is CASSYSTENEQFF. The CDR3 DNA sequence: TGTGCCAGCAGTTACTCCACGGAGAATGAGCAGTTCTTC.

This clonotype was observed once. The rearrangement links TRBV7-6 to TRBJ2-5; 11 positions match TRBD2. V gave up 7 bases and J gave up 1 base; unmatched junction bases: 5. This CDR3 contains 15 residues. Germline assignment: CDR1 SGHVS and CDR2 FNYEAQ. The CDR3 coding sequence is TGTGCCAGCAAACGACTAGCGGGGACCCAAGAGACCCAGTACTTC. Its translation is CASKRLAGTQETQYF.

This clonotype was picked up a small number of times. The chain uses TRBV29-1 and TRBJ2-7; perhaps TRBD1 as D (6 bases). The V gene's germline CDR1 is SQVTM and CDR2 ANQGSEA. V was cut by 5 bases and J by 3 bases, with 11 bases left in between. This CDR3 is 12 amino acids long. The CDR3 DNA follows: TGCAGCGTTATCCAGGGGAACTACGAGCAGTACTTC. Its translation is CSVIQGNYEQYF.

This chain links TRBV27 with TRBJ2-3, with 14 bases matching TRBD2. Trimming removed 8 bases from V and 2 bases from J; junction bases left unmatched: 3. The CDR3 is made up of 15 amino acids. Looked up from germline, CDR1 is MNHEY and CDR2 is SMNVEV (reference sequence). CDR3: CASGGLAGVTDTQYF. The CDR3 bases are TGTGCCAGCGGGGGACTAGCGGGAGTCACAGATACGCAGTATTTT.

Only a few counts were recorded for this clonotype. The chain is built from TRBV6-2 or TRBV6-3 and TRBJ2-7; D unclear. Germline V CDR1 and CDR2: MNHEY, SVGEGT. Trimming took 4 bases from V and 9 from J, leaving 16 bases between them. The CDR3 consists of 13 residues. As DNA, the CDR3 is TGTGCCAGCAGTTTGGGCAACTTTCTTGTGCAGTACGTC. Translation gives CASSLGNFLVQYV.

The chain is built from TRBV5-1 and TRBJ2-3; TRBD1 matches at 9 bases. The CDR3 is made up of 15 amino acids. The germline gives CDR1 SGHRS, CDR2 YFSETQ. The V and J ends lost 2 bases and 4 bases, in that order; junction bases with no gene match: 5. CDR3 bases: TGCGCCAGCAGCTTACCGGGACAGGGTGCAGATACGCAGTATTTT. Encoded protein: CASSLPGQGADTQYF.

The chain uses TRBV7-2 and TRBJ2-4; possibly TRBD1 for D (7 bases). Germline loops: CDR1 SGHTA, CDR2 FQGNSA. V lost 4 bases to trimming and J lost 4 bases, with 11 bases between them. This CDR3 is built from 14 residues. The CDR3 region has the DNA TGTGCCAGCAGCTCAGGGGGGATGAAAAACATTCAGTACTTC. This sequence encodes CASSSGGMKNIQYF.

In this sample, this clonotype turned up a few times. The chain recombines TRBV12-3 or TRBV12-4 with TRBJ1-1; 9 bases match TRBD1. The CDR3 loop spans 13 amino acids. Trimming took 10 bases from V and 4 from J; bases not matched to a gene: 7. The CDR3 coding sequence is TGTGCCACCAATAAACAGGGGGCCACTGAAGCTTTCTTT. This gives the protein CATNKQGATEAFF.